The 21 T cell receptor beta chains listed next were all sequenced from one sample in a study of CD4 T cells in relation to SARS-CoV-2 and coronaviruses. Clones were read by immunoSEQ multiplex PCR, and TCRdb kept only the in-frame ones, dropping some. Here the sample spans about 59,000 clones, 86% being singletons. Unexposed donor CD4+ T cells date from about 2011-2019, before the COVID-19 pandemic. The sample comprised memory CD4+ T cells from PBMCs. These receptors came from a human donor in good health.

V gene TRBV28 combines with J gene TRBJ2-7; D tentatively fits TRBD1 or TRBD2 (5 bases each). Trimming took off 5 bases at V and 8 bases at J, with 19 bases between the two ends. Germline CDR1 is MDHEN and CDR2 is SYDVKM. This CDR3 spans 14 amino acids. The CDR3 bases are TGTGCCAGCAGTCAGCCACGAGAGGGGCAACAGCAGTACTTC. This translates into CASSQPREGQQQYF.

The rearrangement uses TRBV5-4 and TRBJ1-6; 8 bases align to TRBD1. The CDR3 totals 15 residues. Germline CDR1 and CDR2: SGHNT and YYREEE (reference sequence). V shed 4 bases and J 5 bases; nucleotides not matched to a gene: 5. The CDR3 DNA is TGTGCCAGCAGCAAGGGACAGGAGAATAATTCACCCCTCCACTTT. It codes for CASSKGQENNSPLHF.

The CDR3 spells CATSRDARGPYEQYF. The CDR3 DNA sequence: TGTGCCACCAGCAGAGATGCTCGAGGACCCTACGAGCAGTACTTC. The J gene is TRBJ2-7, the V gene TRBV15; no reliable D call. Germline CDR1 reads LNHNV; CDR2 reads YYDKDF (reference sequence). The CDR3 has 15 amino acids. The ends were cut back, 0 bases at V and 2 bases at J, with 11 bases in the middle.

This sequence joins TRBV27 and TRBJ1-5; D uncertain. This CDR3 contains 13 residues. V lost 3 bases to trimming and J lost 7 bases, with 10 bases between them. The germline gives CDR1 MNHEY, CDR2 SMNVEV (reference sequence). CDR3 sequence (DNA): TGTGCCAGCAGTTTGTCTCCGGAGCAGCCCCAGCATTTT. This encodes CASSLSPEQPQHF.

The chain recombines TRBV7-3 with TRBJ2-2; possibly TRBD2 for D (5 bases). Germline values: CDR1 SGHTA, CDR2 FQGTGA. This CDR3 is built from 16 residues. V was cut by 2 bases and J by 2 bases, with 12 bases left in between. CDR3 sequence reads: CASSLYYAGNTGELFF. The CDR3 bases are TGTGCCAGCAGCTTATACTACGCGGGTAACACCGGGGAGCTGTTTTTT. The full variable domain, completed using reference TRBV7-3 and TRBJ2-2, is GAGVSQTPSNKVTEKGKYVELRCDPISGHTALYWYRQSLGQGPEFLIYFQGTGAADDSGLPNDRFFAVRPEGSVSTLKIQRTERGDSAVYLCASSLYYAGNTGELFFGEGSRLTVL.

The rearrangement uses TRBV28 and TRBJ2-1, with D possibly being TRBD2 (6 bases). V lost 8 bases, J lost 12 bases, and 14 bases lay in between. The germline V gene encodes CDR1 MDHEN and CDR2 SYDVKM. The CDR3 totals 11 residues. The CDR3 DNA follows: TGTGCCAGCGCGGGGCGTCAGGCGCAGTTCTTC. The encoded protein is CASAGRQAQFF.

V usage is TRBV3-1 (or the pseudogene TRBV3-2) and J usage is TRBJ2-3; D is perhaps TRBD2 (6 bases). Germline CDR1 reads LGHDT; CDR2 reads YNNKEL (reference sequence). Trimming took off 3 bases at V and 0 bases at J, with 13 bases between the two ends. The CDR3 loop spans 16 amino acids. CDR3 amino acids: CASSHYSGSSTDTQYF. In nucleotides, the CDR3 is TGTGCCAGCAGCCATTATAGCGGCTCTAGCACAGATACGCAGTATTTT.

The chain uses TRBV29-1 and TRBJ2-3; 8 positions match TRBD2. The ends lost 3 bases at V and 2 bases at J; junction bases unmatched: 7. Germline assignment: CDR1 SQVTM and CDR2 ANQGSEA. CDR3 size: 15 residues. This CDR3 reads CSVDATSGHTDTQYF. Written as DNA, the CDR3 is TGCAGCGTTGATGCAACTAGCGGCCACACAGATACGCAGTATTTT.

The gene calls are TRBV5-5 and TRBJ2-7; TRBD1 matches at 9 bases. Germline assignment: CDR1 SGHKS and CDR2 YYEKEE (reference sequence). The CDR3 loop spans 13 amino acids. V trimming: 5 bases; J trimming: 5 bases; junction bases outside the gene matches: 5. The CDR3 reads CASSRTGEHEQYF. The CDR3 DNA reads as TGTGCCAGCAGTCGGACAGGGGAACACGAGCAGTACTTC.

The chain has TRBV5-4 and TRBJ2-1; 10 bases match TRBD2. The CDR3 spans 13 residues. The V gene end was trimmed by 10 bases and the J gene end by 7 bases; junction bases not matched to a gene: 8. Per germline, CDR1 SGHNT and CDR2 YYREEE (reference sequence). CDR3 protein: CALRLAGVNEQFF. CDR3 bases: TGTGCCCTGAGGCTAGCGGGAGTAAATGAGCAGTTCTTC. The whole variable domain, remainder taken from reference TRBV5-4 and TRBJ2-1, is ETGVTQSPTHLIKTRGQQVTLRCSSQSGHNTVSWYQQALGQGPQFIFQYYREEENGRGNFPPRFSGLQFPNYSSELNVNALELDDSALYLCALRLAGVNEQFFGPGTRLTVL.

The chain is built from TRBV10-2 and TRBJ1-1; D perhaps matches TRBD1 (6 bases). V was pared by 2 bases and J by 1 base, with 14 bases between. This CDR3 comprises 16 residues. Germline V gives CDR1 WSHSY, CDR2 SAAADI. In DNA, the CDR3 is TGCGCCAGCAGTGAGCGGAGGGGGGAACGGAACACTGAAGCTTTCTTT. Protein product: CASSERRGERNTEAFF.

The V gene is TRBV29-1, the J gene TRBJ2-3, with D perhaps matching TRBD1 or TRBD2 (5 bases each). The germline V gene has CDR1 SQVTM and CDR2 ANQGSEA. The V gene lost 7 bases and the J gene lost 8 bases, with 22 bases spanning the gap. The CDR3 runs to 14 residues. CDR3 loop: CSGVVGQGAGTQYF. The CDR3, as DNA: TGCAGCGGTGTGGTGGGTCAGGGAGCCGGTACGCAGTATTTT.

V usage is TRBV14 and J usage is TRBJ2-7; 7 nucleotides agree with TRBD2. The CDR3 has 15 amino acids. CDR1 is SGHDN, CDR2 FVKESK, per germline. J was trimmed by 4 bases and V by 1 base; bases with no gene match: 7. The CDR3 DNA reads TGTGCCAGCAGCCAAGGAAGGGCGGGAGCGTACGAGCAGTACTTC. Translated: CASSQGRAGAYEQYF.

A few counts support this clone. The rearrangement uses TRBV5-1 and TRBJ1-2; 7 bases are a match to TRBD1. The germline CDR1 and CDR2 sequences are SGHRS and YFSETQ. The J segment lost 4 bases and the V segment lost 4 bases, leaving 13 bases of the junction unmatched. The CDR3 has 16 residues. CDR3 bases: TGCGCCAGCAGCCGTGGACAGGTCCACGAAGGCTATGGCTACACCTTC. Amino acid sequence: CASSRGQVHEGYGYTF. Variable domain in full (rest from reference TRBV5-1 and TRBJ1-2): KAGVTQTPRYLIKTRGQQVTLSCSPISGHRSVSWYQQTPGQGLQFLFEYFSETQRNKGNFPGRFSGRQFSNSRSEMNVSTLELGDSALYLCASSRGQVHEGYGYTFGSGTRLTVV.

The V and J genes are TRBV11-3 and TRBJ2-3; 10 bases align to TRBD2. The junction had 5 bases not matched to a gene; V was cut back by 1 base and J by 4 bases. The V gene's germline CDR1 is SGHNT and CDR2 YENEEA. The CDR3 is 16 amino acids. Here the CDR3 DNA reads TGTGCCAGCAGCTTAGCCGGGACTAGCGAGTCAGATACGCAGTATTTT. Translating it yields CASSLAGTSESDTQYF. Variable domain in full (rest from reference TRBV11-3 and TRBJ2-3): EAGVVQSPRYKIIEKKQPVAFWCNPISGHNTLYWYLQNLGQGPELLIRYENEEAVDDSQLPKDRFSAERLKGVDSTLKIQPAELGDSAVYLCASSLAGTSESDTQYFGPGTRLTVL.

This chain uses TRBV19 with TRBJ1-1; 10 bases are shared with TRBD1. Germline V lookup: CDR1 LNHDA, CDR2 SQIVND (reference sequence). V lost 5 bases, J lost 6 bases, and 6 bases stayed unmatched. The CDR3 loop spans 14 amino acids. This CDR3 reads CASSFTGTGAEAFF. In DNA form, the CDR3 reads TGTGCCAGTAGTTTCACCGGGACAGGGGCTGAAGCTTTCTTT.

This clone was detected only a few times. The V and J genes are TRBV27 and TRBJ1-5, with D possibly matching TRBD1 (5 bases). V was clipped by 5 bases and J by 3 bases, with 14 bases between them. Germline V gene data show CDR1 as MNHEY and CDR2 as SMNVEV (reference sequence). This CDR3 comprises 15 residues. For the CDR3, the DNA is TGTGCCAGCAGTCATGTTGGGGGTCCCAATCAGCCCCAGCATTTT. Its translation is CASSHVGGPNQPQHF.

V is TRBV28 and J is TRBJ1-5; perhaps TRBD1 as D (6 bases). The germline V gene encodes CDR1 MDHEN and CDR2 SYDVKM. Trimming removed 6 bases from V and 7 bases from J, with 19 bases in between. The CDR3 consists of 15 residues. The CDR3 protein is CASRTPTGQSQPQHF. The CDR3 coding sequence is TGTGCCAGCAGGACCCCGACAGGTCAGTCCCAGCCCCAGCATTTT.

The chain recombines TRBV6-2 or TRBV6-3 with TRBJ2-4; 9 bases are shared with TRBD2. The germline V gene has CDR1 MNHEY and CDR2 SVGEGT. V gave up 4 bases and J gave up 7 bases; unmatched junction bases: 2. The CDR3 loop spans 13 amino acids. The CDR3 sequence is CASSLAGVNIQYF. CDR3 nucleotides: TGTGCCAGCAGTTTAGCGGGAGTTAACATTCAGTACTTC.

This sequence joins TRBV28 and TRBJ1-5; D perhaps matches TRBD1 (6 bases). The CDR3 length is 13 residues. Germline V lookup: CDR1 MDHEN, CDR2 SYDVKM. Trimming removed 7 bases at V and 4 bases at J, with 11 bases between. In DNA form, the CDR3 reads TGTGCCAGCACCCCAGGGGTGAATCAGCCCCAGCATTTT. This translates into CASTPGVNQPQHF.

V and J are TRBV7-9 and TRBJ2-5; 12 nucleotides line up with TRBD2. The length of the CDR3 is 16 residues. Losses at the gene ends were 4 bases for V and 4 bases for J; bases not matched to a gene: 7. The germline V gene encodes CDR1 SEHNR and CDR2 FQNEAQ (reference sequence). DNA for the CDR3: TGTGCCAGCAGCTCGCTAGCGGGAGGGCCTCGAGAGACCCAGTACTTC. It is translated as CASSSLAGGPRETQYF.